These T cell receptor beta chains were read from a single sample in a study of T cells after yellow fever vaccination. TCRdb passed the 5' RACE reads through MiXCR, listing each CDR3 protein once. The sample includes about 69,000 distinct CDR3 sequences, approximately 5% of them seen just once. The sample in question was CD4+ T cells sorted from PBMCs, obtained about 2 weeks after the first yellow fever vaccination. The receptors here all came from a man aged 18-30 years who received the YFV17D yellow fever vaccine. Each CDR3 is given without its conserved first and last residue. Each record gives: CDR3 protein, D gene, V gene, J gene, CDR3 length. D genes are given only for firm matches.

cdr3_aa: ASSPQGAGATDTQY; d_call: TRBD2; v_call: TRBV4-2; j_call: TRBJ2-3; cdr3_length: 14
cdr3_aa: ASSLESLRNTEAF; d_call: -; v_call: TRBV7-9; j_call: TRBJ1-1; cdr3_length: 13
cdr3_aa: ASSQSLAGGSYNEQF; d_call: TRBD2; v_call: TRBV4-3; j_call: TRBJ2-1; cdr3_length: 15
cdr3_aa: ASSPQGRTEAF; d_call: -; v_call: TRBV25-1; j_call: TRBJ1-1; cdr3_length: 11
cdr3_aa: ASSLEVAGGGYEQY; d_call: TRBD2; v_call: TRBV5-1; j_call: TRBJ2-7; cdr3_length: 14
cdr3_aa: SARHSNYGYT; d_call: -; v_call: TRBV29-1; j_call: TRBJ1-2; cdr3_length: 10
cdr3_aa: ASSLDANYGYT; d_call: -; v_call: TRBV28; j_call: TRBJ1-2; cdr3_length: 11
cdr3_aa: ASRSGQGWQETQY; d_call: TRBD1; v_call: TRBV7-2; j_call: TRBJ2-5; cdr3_length: 13
cdr3_aa: ASSTERQPQH; d_call: -; v_call: TRBV2; j_call: TRBJ1-5; cdr3_length: 10
cdr3_aa: ASSLDSLAKNIQY; d_call: -; v_call: TRBV7-2; j_call: TRBJ2-4; cdr3_length: 13
cdr3_aa: ASSLAGWEQY; d_call: -; v_call: TRBV7-8; j_call: TRBJ2-7; cdr3_length: 10
cdr3_aa: ASSSLREPYEQY; d_call: -; v_call: TRBV27; j_call: TRBJ2-7; cdr3_length: 12
cdr3_aa: ASSPRATDTQY; d_call: -; v_call: TRBV7-2; j_call: TRBJ2-3; cdr3_length: 11
cdr3_aa: ASSFEDTEAF; d_call: -; v_call: TRBV5-5; j_call: TRBJ1-1; cdr3_length: 10
cdr3_aa: SAAGSQETQY; d_call: -; v_call: TRBV29-1; j_call: TRBJ2-5; cdr3_length: 10
cdr3_aa: ASSLFLPNTGELF; d_call: -; v_call: TRBV12-3/TRBV12-4; j_call: TRBJ2-2; cdr3_length: 13
cdr3_aa: ASSQDRGVGYGYT; d_call: -; v_call: TRBV4-1; j_call: TRBJ1-2; cdr3_length: 13
cdr3_aa: ASSLVVSGGNIQY; d_call: -; v_call: TRBV7-2; j_call: TRBJ2-4; cdr3_length: 13
cdr3_aa: ASTRSSGGAVEQF; d_call: TRBD2; v_call: TRBV3-1; j_call: TRBJ2-1; cdr3_length: 13
cdr3_aa: ATCRHFSGANVLT; d_call: -; v_call: TRBV6-1; j_call: TRBJ2-6; cdr3_length: 13
cdr3_aa: ASSPPGLENNEQF; d_call: -; v_call: TRBV9; j_call: TRBJ2-1; cdr3_length: 13
cdr3_aa: ASSRQGRETQY; d_call: TRBD1; v_call: TRBV12-3/TRBV12-4; j_call: TRBJ2-5; cdr3_length: 11
cdr3_aa: ASSLNFSGEQF; d_call: -; v_call: TRBV12-3/TRBV12-4; j_call: TRBJ2-1; cdr3_length: 11
cdr3_aa: ASTPKGGNTDTQY; d_call: -; v_call: TRBV5-1; j_call: TRBJ2-3; cdr3_length: 13
cdr3_aa: ASSYLGISPLH; d_call: -; v_call: TRBV6-5; j_call: TRBJ1-6; cdr3_length: 11
cdr3_aa: ASSSWDRGVYGYT; d_call: TRBD1; v_call: TRBV12-3/TRBV12-4; j_call: TRBJ1-2; cdr3_length: 13
cdr3_aa: SGGEPGADTQY; d_call: -; v_call: TRBV20-1; j_call: TRBJ2-3; cdr3_length: 11